A single sample gave rise to the 17 T cell receptor beta chains below, sequenced in a study of T cells in Graves' hyperthyroidism and ophthalmopathy (dated by TCRdb to 2018 to 2020). The library was prepared using multiplex PCR. Instrument on record: Illumina HiSeq 2000. The TCR beta CDR3 regions were amplified from the RNA transcripts. A first-round RT-PCR of the TCR CDR3 used the HTBI primer set with the Qiagen OneStep RT-PCR kit. In-frame beta chains were kept once TCRdb had trimmed the public reads at Q25 with fastp and called clones with MiXCR. Under each unique CDR3 protein, matching rows form one entry showing the most common genes and DNA. The sample data list roughly 260,000 distinct CDR3 sequences, and about 14% of these were observed just once. Together, the top ten hold about an eighth of the sample. Specimen: blood. Receptors originate from a woman in her thirties or forties with Graves' hyperthyroidism that later progressed to Graves' ophthalmopathy.

With respect to this clonotype: A read error is possible here, since a much larger clone lies one base away. J is TRBJ2-2 and V is TRBV5-5; either TRBD1 or TRBD2 may fit D (5 bases each). The CDR3 length is 16 residues. The germline V gene encodes CDR1 SGHKS and CDR2 YYEKEE (reference sequence). CDR3 loop: CASSLNPGPYTRELFF. The CDR3 DNA is TGTGCCAGCAGCTTAAACCCGGGACCGTACACCAGGGAGCTGTTTTTT.

This clonotype was counted ten times or more. The chain joins TRBV10-3 to TRBJ2-7, with 9 nucleotides matching TRBD2. Germline V CDR1 and CDR2: ENHRY, SYGVKD. The CDR3 extends over 13 amino acids. The V gene end was trimmed by 5 bases and the J gene end by 5 bases; junction bases not matched to a gene: 4. The CDR3 spells CAISSGRTHEQYF. The CDR3 DNA is TGTGCCATCAGTAGCGGGAGGACCCACGAGCAGTACTTC.

This clonotype was seen repeatedly, ten times or more. The chain recombines TRBV6-1 with TRBJ2-2; no clear D gene. V shed 6 bases and J shed 2 bases, with 10 bases lying between them. The CDR3 covers 14 residues. Germline V lookup: CDR1 MNHNS, CDR2 SASEGT. In nucleotides, the CDR3 is TGTGCCAGCAGCCGATCTCGAAACACCGGGGAGCTGTTTTTT. Translating gives CASSRSRNTGELFF.

This clonotype was found many times. This chain connects TRBV24-1 to TRBJ1-4; 7 nucleotides agree with TRBD1. This CDR3 comprises 15 residues. Germline V CDR1 and CDR2: KGHDR, SFDVKD. V shed 4 bases and J 3 bases; nucleotides not matched to a gene: 4. The CDR3 region is CATSDNRGPNEKLFF. The CDR3 region has the DNA TGTGCCACCAGTGACAACAGGGGCCCTAATGAAAAACTGTTTTTT.

This clonotype was found many times. V and J are TRBV7-8 and TRBJ1-6, with 7 bases fitting TRBD1. Per the germline V gene, CDR1 is SGHVS and CDR2 is FQNEAQ. The CDR3 has 18 residues. J lost 6 bases, V lost 4 bases, and 15 bases had no gene match. CDR3 DNA sequence: TGTGCCAGCAGCTCTCGGACAGGCAAGGGCCCATTTAATTCACCCCTCCACTTT. This translates into CASSSRTGKGPFNSPLHF.

This clonotype occurred many times. This chain joins TRBV11-2 and TRBJ2-1; 7 nucleotides match TRBD2. This CDR3 is built from 17 residues. The junction had 13 bases not matched to a gene; V was cut back by 4 bases and J by 4 bases. Per the germline V gene, CDR1 is SGHAT and CDR2 is FQNNGV. CDR3 sequence: CASSSGGWDSEYNEQFF. In DNA form, the CDR3 reads TGTGCCAGCAGCTCCGGGGGGTGGGATAGCGAGTACAATGAGCAGTTCTTC.

This clonotype was recorded at least ten times. The chain uses TRBV18 and TRBJ2-3, with unresolved D. Trimming removed 2 bases from V and 5 bases from J, with 8 bases in between. From germline, CDR1 is KGHSH and CDR2 LQKENI. This CDR3 is 13 amino acids long. The CDR3 nucleotides are TGTGCCAGCTCACCATATATAGGAGATACGCAGTATTTT. It is translated as CASSPYIGDTQYF.

The chain recombines TRBV28 with TRBJ2-5, with TRBD2 identical over 11 bases. CDR1 is MDHEN and CDR2 is SYDVKM in the germline V gene. This CDR3 has 16 amino acids. V was pared by 3 bases and J by 0 bases, with 3 bases of the junction left unmatched. In DNA form, the CDR3 reads TGTGCCAGCAGTTTCGGGGGACTAGCGGACCAAGAGACCCAGTACTTC. The encoded protein is CASSFGGLADQETQYF.

The sample holds many counts of this clonotype. The J gene is TRBJ2-7, the V gene TRBV28; 13 positions agree with TRBD2. Germline assignment: CDR1 MDHEN and CDR2 SYDVKM. The CDR3 loop spans 16 amino acids. After removal of 4 bases from V and 3 bases from J, the junction contained 6 bases not matched to a gene. CDR3 coding DNA: TGTGCCAGCAGTTCATCCGGGACTAGCGGGATCTACGAGCAGTACTTC. Translated, it gives CASSSSGTSGIYEQYF.

A few counts support this clonotype. This sequence joins TRBV6-1 and TRBJ1-3; possible D gene TRBD1, 5 bases. The V end was cut by 6 bases, the J end by 2 bases, with 11 bases between. Germline V lookup: CDR1 MNHNS, CDR2 SASEGT. The CDR3 loop spans 14 amino acids. This CDR3 reads CASRSGTPGNTIYF. The CDR3 DNA reads TGTGCCAGCAGATCCGGGACGCCTGGAAACACCATATATTTT.

This clonotype showed up many times. The gene calls are TRBV28 and TRBJ2-3; 8 bases match TRBD2. The germline gives CDR1 MDHEN, CDR2 SYDVKM. The V gene end was trimmed by 6 bases and the J gene end by 7 bases; junction bases not matched to a gene: 6. The CDR3 has 13 amino acids. The CDR3 DNA follows: TGTGCCAGCAGATCTGCTAGCGGGTATACGCAGTATTTT. This gives the protein CASRSASGYTQYF.

This chain uses TRBV28 with TRBJ1-1; D not resolved. Trimming removed 5 bases at V and 2 bases at J, with 12 bases between. In germline, CDR1 is MDHEN, CDR2 SYDVKM. This CDR3 has 14 residues. The CDR3 spells CASSHTRVNTEAFF. As DNA, the CDR3 is TGTGCCAGCAGTCACACAAGGGTAAACACTGAAGCTTTCTTT.

This clonotype was recorded many times. This chain uses TRBV2 with TRBJ1-4; D may be TRBD1 (5 bases). With 4 bases removed from V and 3 bases from J, the gap between germline ends came to 24 bases. This CDR3 is built from 19 residues. The germline V gene has CDR1 SNHLY and CDR2 FYNNEI. The CDR3 coding sequence is TGTGCCAGCAGTGCCCAGGAAGGGGCGCAGGACGCTGCTAATGAAAAACTGTTTTTT. Translating it yields CASSAQEGAQDAANEKLFF.

At least ten counts were recorded for this clonotype. The V and J genes are TRBV3-1 and TRBJ2-1; 9 bases line up with TRBD2. This CDR3 has 16 residues. Germline assignment: CDR1 LGHDT and CDR2 YNNKEL (reference sequence). Unmatched junction bases numbered 7, after V lost 0 bases and J lost 7 bases. CDR3 sequence: CASSQDFLAGRNEQFF. Written as DNA, the CDR3 is TGTGCCAGCAGCCAAGATTTTCTAGCGGGAAGGAATGAGCAGTTCTTC.

This clonotype showed up many times. A much larger clonotype is one base distant, so this may be a read error. The chain carries TRBV12-3 or TRBV12-4 and TRBJ2-3; tentative D call: TRBD2 (6 bases). The CDR3 sequence is 17 residues long. CDR3 nucleotides: TGTGCCAGCGGTTTAGCGGCGGTCGAGCCTAGCACAGATACGCAGTATTTT. It encodes CASGLAAVEPSTDTQYF.

This clonotype has just a few counts. The J gene is TRBJ2-3, the V gene TRBV7-3, with 7 bases fitting TRBD1. J lost 0 bases, V lost 4 bases, and 4 bases had no gene match. Per the germline V gene, CDR1 is SGHTA and CDR2 is FQGTGA. This CDR3 region has 15 residues. The CDR3 reads CASSSGQLSTDTQYF. The CDR3 DNA reads TGTGCCAGCAGCTCGGGACAGTTGAGCACAGATACGCAGTATTTT. Full variable domain (rest looked up from reference TRBV7-3 and TRBJ2-3): GAGVSQTPSNKVTEKGKYVELRCDPISGHTALYWYRQSLGQGPEFLIYFQGTGAADDSGLPNDRFFAVRPEGSVSTLKIQRTERGDSAVYLCASSSGQLSTDTQYFGPGTRLTVL.

This clonotype has a count of ten or more. The chain carries TRBV28 and TRBJ2-1, with 12 bases that match TRBD2. Trimming took 6 bases from V and 1 from J; bases not matched to a gene: 10. Germline CDR1 is MDHEN and CDR2 is SYDVKM. This CDR3 spans 18 amino acids. CDR3 in amino acids: CASSPGASGRGSYNEQFF. For the CDR3, the DNA is TGTGCCAGCAGCCCAGGGGCTAGCGGGAGGGGGTCCTACAATGAGCAGTTCTTC.